Below are 26 T cell receptor beta chains sequenced from a single sample in a study of blood T cells in healthy people across ages (dated by TCRdb to 2013 to 2016). Library preparation used 5' RACE. The data were produced on an Illumina HiSeq 2500. The second PCR ran for roughly 7 to 12 cycles and used a J-beta primer mix along with a sample-barcoded 5' primer. Through fastp at Q25 and MiXCR, TCRdb rebuilt clones from the public reads, retaining in-frame beta chains. Identical CDR3 protein sequences are pooled into one entry, listed with their most common genes and DNA. A total of roughly 1 million distinct CDR3 sequences appear in this sample, 25% of them only once. The top ten clonotypes cover approximately 0.75% of the sample. This sample also belongs to another study, concerning T cells of mothers and their children.

Sequenced input: blood. These receptors were taken from a girl aged 2 to 9 in good health.

This clonotype was seen a few times. The V and J genes are TRBV10-3 and TRBJ1-2, with D maybe TRBD1 (5 bases). V was clipped by 11 bases and J by 6 bases, with 13 bases between them. Germline lookup yields CDR1 ENHRY and CDR2 SYGVKD. The CDR3 sequence is 11 residues long. In nucleotides, the CDR3 is TGTGCCTCGGGGCCCGCTGATGGCTACACCTTC. Translating gives CASGPADGYTF.

V is TRBV2 and J is TRBJ2-5, with D perhaps being TRBD1 or TRBD2 (5 bases each). The tail of the sequence fits TRBJ2-7 better, so the J call may be wrong. The germline gives CDR1 SNHLY, CDR2 FYNNEI. The CDR3 runs 14 residues. CDR3 region: CASSEPGLGDEQYF. Written as DNA, the CDR3 is TGTGCCAGCAGTGAACCAGGGCTCGGGGACGAGCAGTACTTC.

This clonotype was detected a few times. This chain uses TRBV27 with TRBJ2-5; tentatively, D is TRBD2 (5 bases). Trimming left V 7 bases short and J 5 bases short, with 20 bases between. The CDR3 sequence is 15 residues long. The germline V gene has CDR1 MNHEY and CDR2 SMNVEV (reference sequence). CDR3 DNA sequence: TGTGCCAGCACCCCGACGACGGTGGCGGGTGAGACCCAGTACTTC. This codes for CASTPTTVAGETQYF.

The chain has TRBV9 and TRBJ2-1; D might be TRBD2 (5 bases). V was pared by 5 bases and J by 4 bases, with 16 bases between. Germline CDR1 and CDR2: SGDLS and YYNGEE. There are 15 residues in the CDR3. The CDR3: CASSDVGSAYNEQFF. The CDR3 coding sequence is TGTGCCAGCAGTGACGTTGGTAGCGCATACAATGAGCAGTTCTTC.

This clonotype appeared many times. J is TRBJ2-5 and V is TRBV5-1; D perhaps matches TRBD2 (5 bases). Germline CDR1 is SGHRS and CDR2 is YFSETQ. V was shortened by 5 bases and J by 3 bases, with 11 bases between the two germline ends. The CDR3 totals 13 residues. The CDR3 region is CASSFGEEETQYF. In nucleotides, the CDR3 is TGCGCCAGCAGTTTCGGGGAAGAAGAGACCCAGTACTTC.

The CDR3 nucleotides are TGTGCCAGCAGCCCACACAGGGGGCTTGTTGACACTGAAGCTTTCTTT. Protein: CASSPHRGLVDTEAFF. The chain has TRBV7-9 and TRBJ1-1; TRBD1 matches at 9 bases. The germline gives CDR1 SEHNR, CDR2 FQNEAQ (reference sequence). There are 16 residues in the CDR3. Trimming at V came to 5 bases and at J to 3 bases, leaving 10 bases not matched to a gene.

The rearrangement joins TRBV20-1 to TRBJ1-3; D not certain. V was clipped by 0 bases and J by 2 bases, with 8 bases between them. The CDR3 runs to 14 residues. CDR1 DFQATT and CDR2 SNEGSKA come from the germline V gene (reference sequence). The CDR3 here is CSARESGTGNTIYF. In nucleotides, the CDR3 is TGCAGTGCTAGAGAATCGGGAACTGGAAACACCATATATTTT.

The rearrangement joins TRBV5-1 to TRBJ1-1; 7 nucleotides match TRBD1. Trimming removed 5 bases from V and 1 base from J; junction bases left unmatched: 8. The CDR3 has 15 amino acids. Germline CDR1 reads SGHRS; CDR2 reads YFSETQ. The CDR3 DNA follows: TGCGCCAGCAGTTCCGCAGGGGGATCGAACACTGAAGCTTTCTTT. Amino acid sequence: CASSSAGGSNTEAFF.

In this sample, this clonotype turned up a few times. J is TRBJ1-1 and V is TRBV5-8; 8 positions match TRBD1. Unmatched junction bases numbered 5, after V lost 0 bases and J lost 1 base. The CDR3 runs 16 residues. From germline, CDR1 is SGHTS and CDR2 YDEGEE. CDR3: CASSLVFGTGNTEAFF. The CDR3 bases are TGTGCCAGCAGCTTGGTCTTTGGGACAGGGAACACTGAAGCTTTCTTT.

The gene calls are TRBV4-3 and TRBJ2-3; TRBD2 is a possible D gene (6 bases). There are 16 residues in the CDR3. CDR1 LGHNA and CDR2 YSLEER come from the germline V gene. The V gene lost 3 bases and the J gene lost 1 base, with 14 bases spanning the gap. CDR3 coding DNA: TGCGCCAGCAGCCAGGCGGGGAGTAGGGGCACAGATACGCAGTATTTT. Amino acids: CASSQAGSRGTDTQYF.

The chain employs TRBV2 and TRBJ2-4, with TRBD2 matching over 10 bases. V dropped 6 bases and J dropped 1; count of bases not matched to a gene: 3. CDR3 length equals 15 residues. Per the germline V gene, CDR1 is SNHLY and CDR2 is FYNNEI. The CDR3 spells CASSLAGEAKNIQYF. The DNA of the CDR3 is TGTGCCAGCAGCCTAGCGGGGGAGGCCAAAAACATTCAGTACTTC.

This clonotype came up a few times. The chain uses TRBV6-2 or TRBV6-3 and TRBJ2-1; TRBD1 aligns across 7 bases. CDR1 and CDR2 from the germline V gene are MNHEY and SVGEGT. The ends lost 9 bases at V and 2 bases at J; junction bases unmatched: 10. The CDR3 loop spans 15 amino acids. DNA of the CDR3: TGTGCCAGTGCCACCCGGGACAGAGCCTACAATGAGCAGTTCTTC. Amino acids: CASATRDRAYNEQFF.

There are many counts of this clonotype. The CDR3 DNA is TGTGCCAGCAGCTTGGATATCGGGGCAGCGCCCCAGCATTTT. Protein product: CASSLDIGAAPQHF. V is TRBV5-5 and J is TRBJ1-5, with D possibly TRBD1 on 5 matching bases. Germline V gives CDR1 SGHKS, CDR2 YYEKEE (reference sequence). The V gene lost 0 bases and the J gene lost 9 bases, with 13 bases spanning the gap. The CDR3 consists of 14 residues.

The chain combines TRBV6-1 with TRBJ2-7, with unresolved D. In germline, CDR1 is MNHNS, CDR2 SASEGT. Trimming removed 3 bases at V and 3 bases at J, with 6 bases between. The CDR3 consists of 12 residues. CDR3 DNA sequence: TGTGCCAGCAGTGATCCAGGCTACGAGCAGTACTTC. Protein product: CASSDPGYEQYF.

This clonotype was seen only once. The genes are TRBV7-2 and TRBJ2-1, with D tentatively TRBD1 (6 bases). In germline, CDR1 is SGHTA, CDR2 FQGNSA. V was trimmed by 1 base and J by 9 bases, leaving 16 bases between them. This CDR3 has 15 residues. CDR3 DNA sequence: TGTGCCAGCAGCTTAGAACAGGGCCCGTTAACTGAGCAGTTCTTC. This encodes CASSLEQGPLTEQFF.

This sequence joins TRBV2 and TRBJ1-6; D unresolved. V was pared by 8 bases and J by 4 bases, with 12 bases between. There are 14 residues in the CDR3. Germline CDR1 and CDR2: SNHLY and FYNNEI. The chain's CDR3 is CASFDNSYNSPLHF. As DNA, the CDR3 is TGTGCCAGCTTCGATAACAGTTATAATTCACCCCTCCACTTT.

V is TRBV29-1 and J is TRBJ2-5, with D possibly being TRBD1 (5 bases). Gene TRBJ2-1 matches the end of the DNA better, so the J call may be wrong. CDR3 length: 12 residues. Germline assignment: CDR1 SQVTM and CDR2 ANQGSEA. The CDR3 region is CSVEEGENEQFF. CDR3 coding DNA: TGCAGCGTTGAAGAAGGGGAAAATGAGCAGTTCTTC.

The gene calls are TRBV28 and TRBJ2-4, with D maybe TRBD2 (6 bases). Germline CDR1 and CDR2: MDHEN and SYDVKM. V shed 2 bases and J shed 4 bases, with 9 bases lying between them. The CDR3 consists of 14 residues. This CDR3 reads CASSLAGLKNIQYF. Written as DNA, the CDR3 is TGTGCCAGCAGTTTAGCGGGGTTGAAAAACATTCAGTACTTC.

This chain joins TRBV18 and TRBJ2-4; 8 bases map to TRBD2. The CDR3 is 15 amino acids. From germline, CDR1 is KGHSH and CDR2 LQKENI. V lost 1 base and J lost 3; bases outside the gene matches: 2. CDR3 sequence: CASSPLAGRKNIQYF. The CDR3 DNA reads TGTGCCAGCTCACCACTAGCGGGACGCAAAAACATTCAGTACTTC.

J is TRBJ2-2 and V is TRBV6-5; tentatively, D is TRBD2 (6 bases). Germline CDR1 and CDR2: MNHEY and SVGAGI. The CDR3 totals 13 residues. V shed 10 bases and J shed 3 bases, with 12 bases lying between them. The CDR3 loop is CAIRRDDTGELFF. CDR3 DNA sequence: TGTGCCATCCGGCGGGACGACACCGGGGAGCTGTTTTTT.

This rearrangement joins TRBV24-1 to TRBJ2-4; TRBD2 matches at 10 bases. J gave up 6 bases and V 9 bases, and 7 bases lay outside the gene matches. This CDR3 has 14 residues. The V gene's germline CDR1 is KGHDR and CDR2 SFDVKD. CDR3 loop: CATALAGSPNIQYF. CDR3 sequence (DNA): TGTGCCACCGCACTAGCGGGGTCTCCAAACATTCAGTACTTC.

This rearrangement joins TRBV7-6 to TRBJ2-7; 8 bases match TRBD2. The CDR3 runs 17 residues. Germline-derived CDR1 and CDR2 are SGHVS and FNYEAQ. V shed 0 bases, J shed 0 bases, and the junction held 7 bases outside the gene matches. Here the CDR3 reads CASSLAGAGGSSYEQYF. The CDR3 nucleotides are TGTGCCAGCAGCTTAGCTGGGGCGGGGGGCAGCTCCTACGAGCAGTACTTC.

The gene calls are TRBV27 and TRBJ1-2, with TRBD1 identical over 9 bases. This CDR3 region has 15 residues. The J segment lost 7 bases and the V segment lost 2 bases, leaving 8 bases of the junction unmatched. Germline-derived CDR1 and CDR2 are MNHEY and SMNVEV (reference sequence). The CDR3 protein is CASSLQQGAVRGYTF. For the CDR3, the DNA is TGTGCCAGCAGTTTACAACAGGGGGCGGTACGTGGCTACACCTTC.

The chain's CDR3 is CATSGDGDLETQYF. Here the CDR3 DNA reads TGTGCCACCAGTGGAGACGGAGATTTAGAGACCCAGTACTTC. The chain links TRBV24-1 to TRBJ2-5; D is unclear. This CDR3 is built from 14 residues. Trimming took off 5 bases at V and 4 bases at J, with 13 bases between the two ends. Germline V CDR1 and CDR2: KGHDR, SFDVKD.

This clonotype was observed a handful of times. The rearrangement uses TRBV12-5 and TRBJ2-2; 11 bases align to TRBD1. The CDR3 runs 16 residues. CDR1 and CDR2 from the germline V gene are LGHNT and FRNRAP. V dropped 3 bases and J dropped 4; count of bases not matched to a gene: 4. CDR3 nucleotides: TGTGCTAGTGGTTTTGGACAGGGGGCGATCACCGGGGAGCTGTTTTTT. Translation gives CASGFGQGAITGELFF.

The chain joins TRBV14 to TRBJ2-5, with a tentative D call TRBD1 (5 bases). The J call may be mistaken, given a closer DNA end match to TRBJ2-1. The CDR3 consists of 15 residues. Germline V gene data show CDR1 as SGHDN and CDR2 as FVKESK. The CDR3 reads CASQAFRALILEQFF. As DNA, the CDR3 is TGTGCCAGCCAAGCGTTCAGGGCGCTGATTTTGGAGCAGTTCTTC.